This TCR beta chain is from a study of regulatory T cells in long-lasting Graves disease (dated by TCRdb to the early 2020s). The study in broad terms: Persistent Graves' disease was defined as persistently positive TSH receptor autoantibodies together with antithyroid drug treatment for over 5 years. The study was conducted in China and was registered as a clinical trial. Patients with persistent Graves' disease were compared with patients with newly diagnosed Graves' disease using TCR sequencing and RNA sequencing of peripheral blood. On average, persistent Graves' disease patients in the clinical cohort had been on antithyroid drugs for about 9.3 years. A total of around 35 samples underwent TCR sequencing, from roughly 13 patients with persistent Graves' disease and approximately 20 patients with newly diagnosed Graves' disease.

Libraries came from multiplex PCR. Sequencing instrument: Illumina HiSeq 4000. To build TCR beta libraries, CDR3 regions were amplified by Arm-PCR using iRepertoire HTBI primers. Gel purification was performed on PCR products prior to sequencing. Per the source publication's procedure: A total of fewer than 80 TRBV and some 15 TRBJ segments were identified across samples and were used for gene usage analysis of CDR3 amino acid clonotypes. COPE and FqMerger were used to merge filtered high-quality paired reads into contigs. BLAST was used to align contigs to IMGT TRBV, TRBD and TRBJ reference genes, and CDR3 was defined according to IMGT. Highly expanded clones were defined as clonotypes with a frequency above 0.1%. Shannon entropy was used to measure repertoire diversity, and the Gini coefficient was used to measure V-J evenness. Public clonotypes were defined as clonotypes shared by more than one individual. TCRdb itself trimmed the public reads at Q25 with fastp, ran MiXCR and retained productive beta chains. Each entry merges the rows of one CDR3 protein and shows their most common DNA and genes. These V and J calls derive from TCRdb rather than the authors' analysis. The sample table contains some 340,000 distinct CDR3 sequences; only one count was recorded for approximately 23% of them. The ten largest make up around 30% of the sample.

This clonotype came up many times. Its cognate antigen has yet to be identified. Base qualities are missing; no much larger clone stands one base away. V and J are truncated by 3 bases and 0 bases respectively, leaving an intervening sequence of 9 bases. According to the germline V gene (reference sequence), CDR1 reads MNHEY and CDR2 reads SMNVEV. From the cysteine up to the phenylalanine, the CDR3 has a length of 14 residues. CDR3 DNA is the only sequence kept; it has 42 bases, read in frame from the first base. Overall results and qualifications from the work: A larger number of public clonotypes was shared among persistent patients (more than 2,500) than among newly diagnosed patients (roughly 980). Preferential use of TRBV28, TRBJ1-2 and TRBJ2-5 was observed in persistent disease, whereas TRBV20-1 and TRBJ2-1 were favored in newly diagnosed disease. The authors acknowledged the small sample size as a limitation that may reduce accuracy. Compared with newly diagnosed patients, patients with persistent Graves' disease had lower TCR Shannon entropy and fewer highly expanded clones, which suggests clonal expansion. Only the TCR beta chain was sequenced and analyzed. Only peripheral blood was studied, because thyroid tissue, the primary lesion, was inaccessible.

The label giving this sample's time point can be read as: persistent/refractory GD, antithyroid drugs over 5 years with positive TRAb. For both TCR sequencing and RNA sequencing, RNA was extracted from PBMCs using TRIzol. Graves' disease was diagnosed according to American Thyroid Association guidelines. The patients came from an endocrinology department in Xi'an, China. Each patient gave approximately 9.7 milliliters of peripheral blood, collected in an EDTA anticoagulant tube. PBMCs were isolated by Ficoll Paque Plus density gradient separation without further T cell sorting. An Agilent 2100 Bioanalyzer and agarose gel were used to check RNA quality, and a NanoDrop 2000 was used to measure RNA concentration.

Material: peripheral blood mononuclear cells (PBMCs), obtained when the disease was refractory, from a patient treated with antithyroid drugs. The sequence came from a woman in her forties with Graves disease. Donor details come from another sample of the same person, matched by shared clones. The chain uses TRBV27 and TRBJ2-7; no D gene call is confident. The DNA sequence follows: TGTGCCAGCAGTTTCTCCGGCCCCTCCTACGAGCAGTACTTC. This yields the protein CASSFSGPSYEQYF.